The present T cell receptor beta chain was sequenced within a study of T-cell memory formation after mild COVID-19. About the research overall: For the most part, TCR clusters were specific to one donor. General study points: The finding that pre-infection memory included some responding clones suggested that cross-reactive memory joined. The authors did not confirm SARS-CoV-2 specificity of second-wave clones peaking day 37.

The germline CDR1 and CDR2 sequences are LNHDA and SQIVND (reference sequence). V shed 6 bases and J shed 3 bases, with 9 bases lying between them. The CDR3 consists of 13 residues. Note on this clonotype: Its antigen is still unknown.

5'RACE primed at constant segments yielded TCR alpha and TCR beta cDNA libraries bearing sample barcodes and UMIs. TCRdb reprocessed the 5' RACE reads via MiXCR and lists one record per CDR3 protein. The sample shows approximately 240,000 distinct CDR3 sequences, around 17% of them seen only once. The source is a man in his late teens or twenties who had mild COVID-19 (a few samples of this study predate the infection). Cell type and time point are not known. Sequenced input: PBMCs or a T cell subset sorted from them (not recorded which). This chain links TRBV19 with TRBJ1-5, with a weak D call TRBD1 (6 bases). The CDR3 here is CASRNRVNQPQHF. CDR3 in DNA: TGTGCCAGTAGGAACAGGGTCAATCAGCCCCAGCATTTT.